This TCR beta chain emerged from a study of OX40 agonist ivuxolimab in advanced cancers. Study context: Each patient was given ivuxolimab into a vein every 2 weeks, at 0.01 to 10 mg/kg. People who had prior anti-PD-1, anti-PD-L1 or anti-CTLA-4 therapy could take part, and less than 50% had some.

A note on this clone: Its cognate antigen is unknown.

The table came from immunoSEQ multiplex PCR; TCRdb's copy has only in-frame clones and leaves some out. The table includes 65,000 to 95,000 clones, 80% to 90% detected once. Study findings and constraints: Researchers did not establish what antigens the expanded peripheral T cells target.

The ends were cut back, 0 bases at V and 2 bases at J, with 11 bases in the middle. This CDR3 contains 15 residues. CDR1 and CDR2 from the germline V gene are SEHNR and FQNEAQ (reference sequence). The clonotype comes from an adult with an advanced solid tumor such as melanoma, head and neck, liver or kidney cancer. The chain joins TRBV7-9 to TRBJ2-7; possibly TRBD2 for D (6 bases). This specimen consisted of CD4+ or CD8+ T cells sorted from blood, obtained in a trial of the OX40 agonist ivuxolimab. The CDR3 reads CASSLALGSPYEQYF. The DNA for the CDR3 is TGTGCCAGCAGCTTAGCGCTCGGGAGTCCCTACGAGCAGTACTTC.